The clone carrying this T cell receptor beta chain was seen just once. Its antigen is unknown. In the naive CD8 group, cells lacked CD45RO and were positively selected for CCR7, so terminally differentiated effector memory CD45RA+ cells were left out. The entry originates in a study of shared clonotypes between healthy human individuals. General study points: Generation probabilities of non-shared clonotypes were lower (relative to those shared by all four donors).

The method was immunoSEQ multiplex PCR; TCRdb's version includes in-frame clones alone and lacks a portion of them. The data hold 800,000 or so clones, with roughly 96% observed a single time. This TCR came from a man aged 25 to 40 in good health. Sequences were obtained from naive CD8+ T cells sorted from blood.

This CDR3 is CASQKDRTYEQYF. CDR3 DNA sequence: TGTGCCAGCCAGAAGGACAGAACCTACGAGCAGTACTTC. This chain links TRBV28 with TRBJ2-7; possible D gene TRBD1, 6 bases. This CDR3 is 13 amino acids long. Per germline, CDR1 MDHEN and CDR2 SYDVKM. V was clipped by 8 bases and J by 2 bases, with 13 bases between them.